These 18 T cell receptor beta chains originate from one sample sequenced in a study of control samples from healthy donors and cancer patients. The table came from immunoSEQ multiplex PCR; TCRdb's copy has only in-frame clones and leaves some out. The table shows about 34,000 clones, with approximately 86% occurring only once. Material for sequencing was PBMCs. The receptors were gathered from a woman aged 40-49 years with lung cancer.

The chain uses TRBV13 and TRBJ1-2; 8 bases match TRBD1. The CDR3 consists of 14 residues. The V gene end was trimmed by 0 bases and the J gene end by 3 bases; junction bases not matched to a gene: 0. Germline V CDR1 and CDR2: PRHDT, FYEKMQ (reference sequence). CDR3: CASSLGDRDYGYTF. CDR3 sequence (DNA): TGTGCCAGCAGCTTAGGGGACAGGGACTATGGCTACACCTTC.

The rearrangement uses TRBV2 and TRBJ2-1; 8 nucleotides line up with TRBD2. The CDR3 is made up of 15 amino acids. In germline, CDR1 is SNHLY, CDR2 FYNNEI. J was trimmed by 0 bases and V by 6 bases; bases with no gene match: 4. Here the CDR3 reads CASSPSGGSYNEQFF. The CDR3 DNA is TGTGCCAGCAGCCCAAGCGGGGGCTCCTACAATGAGCAGTTCTTC.

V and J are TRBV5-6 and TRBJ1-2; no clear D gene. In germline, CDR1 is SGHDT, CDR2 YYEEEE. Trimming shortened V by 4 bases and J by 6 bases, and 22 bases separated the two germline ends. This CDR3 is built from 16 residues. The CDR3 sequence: CASSPERVYLGHGYTF. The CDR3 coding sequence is TGTGCCAGCAGCCCGGAGAGGGTATACTTAGGTCATGGCTACACCTTC.

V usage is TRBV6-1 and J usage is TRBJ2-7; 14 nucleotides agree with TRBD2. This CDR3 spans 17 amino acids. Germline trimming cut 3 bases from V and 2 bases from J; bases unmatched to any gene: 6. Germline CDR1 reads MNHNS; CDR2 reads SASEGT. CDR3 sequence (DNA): TGTGCCAGCAGTGAGGGACTAGCGGGGGCTAATGCCTACGAGCAGTACTTC. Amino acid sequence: CASSEGLAGANAYEQYF.

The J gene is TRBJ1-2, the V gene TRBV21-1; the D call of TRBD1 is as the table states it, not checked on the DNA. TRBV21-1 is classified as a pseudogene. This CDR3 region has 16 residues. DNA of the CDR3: TGTGCCAGCAGCACTCCGGAGGACAGGGCGGACTATGGCTACACCTTC. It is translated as CASSTPEDRADYGYTF.

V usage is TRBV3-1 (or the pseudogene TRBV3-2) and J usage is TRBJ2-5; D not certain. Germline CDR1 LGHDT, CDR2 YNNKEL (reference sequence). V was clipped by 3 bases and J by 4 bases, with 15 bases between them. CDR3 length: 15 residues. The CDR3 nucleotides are TGTGCCAGCAGCCACTGGATTAGTGGCGGAGAGACCCAGTACTTC. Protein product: CASSHWISGGETQYF.

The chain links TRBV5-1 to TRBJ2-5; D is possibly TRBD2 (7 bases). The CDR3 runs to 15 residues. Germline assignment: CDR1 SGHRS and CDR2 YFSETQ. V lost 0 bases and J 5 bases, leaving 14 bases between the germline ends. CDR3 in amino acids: CASSLEGGPQETQYF. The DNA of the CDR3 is TGCGCCAGCAGCTTGGAGGGGGGGCCGCAGGAGACCCAGTACTTC.

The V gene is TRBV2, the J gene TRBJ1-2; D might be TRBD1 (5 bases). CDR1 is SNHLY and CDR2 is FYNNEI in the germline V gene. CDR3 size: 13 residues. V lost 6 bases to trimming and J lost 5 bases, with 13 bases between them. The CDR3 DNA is TGTGCCAGCAGATCGACAGAACAGTATGGCTACACCTTC. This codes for CASRSTEQYGYTF.

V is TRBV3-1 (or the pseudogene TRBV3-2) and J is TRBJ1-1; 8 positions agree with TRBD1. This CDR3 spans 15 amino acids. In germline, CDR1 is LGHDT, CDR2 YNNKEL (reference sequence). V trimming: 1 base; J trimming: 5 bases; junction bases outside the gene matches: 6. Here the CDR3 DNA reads TGTGCCAGCAGCCAAGGGAGCCGGACAGGGACTGAAGCTTTCTTT. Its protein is CASSQGSRTGTEAFF.

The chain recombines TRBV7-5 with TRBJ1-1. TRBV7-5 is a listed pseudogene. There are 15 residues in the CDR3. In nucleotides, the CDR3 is TGTGTCAGAAGCTTAACGGGGCGGGGTAACACTGAAGCTTTCTTT. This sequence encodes CVRSLTGRGNTEAFF.

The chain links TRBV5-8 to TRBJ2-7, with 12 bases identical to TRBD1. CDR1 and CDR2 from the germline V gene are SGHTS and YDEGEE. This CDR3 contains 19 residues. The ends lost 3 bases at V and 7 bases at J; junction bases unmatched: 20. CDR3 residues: CASSSGTGGAYLTTREQYF. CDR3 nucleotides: TGTGCCAGCAGCTCCGGGACAGGGGGCGCGTACCTAACTACGAGGGAGCAGTACTTC.

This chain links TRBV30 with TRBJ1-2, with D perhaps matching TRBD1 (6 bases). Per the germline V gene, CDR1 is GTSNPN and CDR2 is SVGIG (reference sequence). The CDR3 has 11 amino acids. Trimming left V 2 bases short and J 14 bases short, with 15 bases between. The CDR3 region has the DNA TGTGCCTGGAGTTTTAGGGGGGCCCTTACCTTC. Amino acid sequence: CAWSFRGALTF.

The DNA of the CDR3 is TGTGCCAGCAGCCGAGAGGGGTACGGCTCTTCAGATACGCAGTATTTT. Its protein is CASSREGYGSSDTQYF. This rearrangement joins TRBV4-2 to TRBJ2-3, with D perhaps given as TRBD1 or TRBD2 (5 bases each). Germline V CDR1 and CDR2: LGHNA, YNFKEQ. This CDR3 is built from 16 residues. Trimming removed 4 bases at V and 4 bases at J, with 18 bases between.

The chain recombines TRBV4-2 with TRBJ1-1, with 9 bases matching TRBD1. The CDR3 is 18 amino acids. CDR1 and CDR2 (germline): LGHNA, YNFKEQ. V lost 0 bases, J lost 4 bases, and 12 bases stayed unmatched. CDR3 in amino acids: CASSQEEGTGRFGTEAFF. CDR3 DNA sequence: TGTGCCAGCAGCCAAGAGGAAGGGACAGGGCGATTCGGCACTGAAGCTTTCTTT.

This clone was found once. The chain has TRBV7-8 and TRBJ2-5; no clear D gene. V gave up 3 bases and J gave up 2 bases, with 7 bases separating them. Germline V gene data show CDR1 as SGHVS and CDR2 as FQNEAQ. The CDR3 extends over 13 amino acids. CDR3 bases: TGTGCCAGCAGCTTGAGCCAGCAAGAGACCCAGTACTTC. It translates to CASSLSQQETQYF.

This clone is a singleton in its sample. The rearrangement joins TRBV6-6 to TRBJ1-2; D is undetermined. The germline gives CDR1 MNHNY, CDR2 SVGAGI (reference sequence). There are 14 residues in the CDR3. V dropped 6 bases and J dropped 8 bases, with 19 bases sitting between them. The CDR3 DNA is TGTGCCAGCAGCCCCCCGGCGTCACCCGCGGGCTACACCTTC. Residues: CASSPPASPAGYTF.

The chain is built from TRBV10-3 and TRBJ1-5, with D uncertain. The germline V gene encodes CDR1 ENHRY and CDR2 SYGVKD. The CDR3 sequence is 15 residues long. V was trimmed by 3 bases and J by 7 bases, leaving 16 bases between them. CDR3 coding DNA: TGTGCCATCAGTGATTCCCCAGGACCGGGACAGCCCCAGCATTTT. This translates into CAISDSPGPGQPQHF.

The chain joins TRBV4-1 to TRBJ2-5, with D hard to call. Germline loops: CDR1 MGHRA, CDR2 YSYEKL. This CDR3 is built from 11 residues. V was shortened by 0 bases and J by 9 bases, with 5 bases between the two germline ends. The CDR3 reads CASSQDRAQYF. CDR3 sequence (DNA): TGCGCCAGCAGCCAAGACCGGGCCCAGTACTTC.